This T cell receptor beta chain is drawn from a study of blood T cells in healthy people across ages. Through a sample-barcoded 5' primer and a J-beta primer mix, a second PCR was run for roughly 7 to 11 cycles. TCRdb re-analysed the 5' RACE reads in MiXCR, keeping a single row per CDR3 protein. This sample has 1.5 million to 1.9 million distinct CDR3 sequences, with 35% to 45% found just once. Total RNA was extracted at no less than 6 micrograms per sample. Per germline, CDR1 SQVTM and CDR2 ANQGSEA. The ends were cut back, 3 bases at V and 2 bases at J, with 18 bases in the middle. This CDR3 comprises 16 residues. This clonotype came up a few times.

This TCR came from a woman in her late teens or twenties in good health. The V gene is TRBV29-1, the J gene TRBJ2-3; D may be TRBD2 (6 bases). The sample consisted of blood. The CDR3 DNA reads TGCAGCGTTGACGCCGGGACTCGATTTGACACAGATACGCAGTATTTT. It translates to CSVDAGTRFDTDTQYF.